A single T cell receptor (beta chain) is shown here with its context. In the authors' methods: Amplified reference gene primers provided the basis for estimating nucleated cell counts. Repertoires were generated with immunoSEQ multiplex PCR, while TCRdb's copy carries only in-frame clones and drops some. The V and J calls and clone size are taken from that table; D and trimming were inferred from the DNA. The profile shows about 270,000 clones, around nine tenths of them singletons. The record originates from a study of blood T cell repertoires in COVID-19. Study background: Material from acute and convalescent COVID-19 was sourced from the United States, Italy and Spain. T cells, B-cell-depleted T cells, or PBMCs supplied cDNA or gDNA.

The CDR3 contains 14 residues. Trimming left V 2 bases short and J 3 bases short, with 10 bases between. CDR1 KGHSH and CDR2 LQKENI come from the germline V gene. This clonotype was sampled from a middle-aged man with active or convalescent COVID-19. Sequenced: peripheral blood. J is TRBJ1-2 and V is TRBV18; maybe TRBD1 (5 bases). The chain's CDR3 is CASSPYGADYGYTF. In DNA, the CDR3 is TGTGCCAGCTCACCATATGGGGCTGACTATGGCTACACCTTC.